This TCR beta chain was profiled in a study of cytomegalovirus exposure and HLA in healthy donors. Amplification used 60 Vbeta primers and 13 Jbeta primers. Sequencing used immunoSEQ multiplex PCR; TCRdb keeps in-frame clones, though not all of them. The repertoire holds around 260,000 clones, 75% to 90% seen once, with about 0.3% in the top ten. With V trimmed by 3 bases and J by 6 bases, 7 bases remained unmatched. CDR1 SGHNT and CDR2 YYREEE come from the germline V gene (reference sequence). This CDR3 has 14 residues. The sample consisted of PBMCs. The receptor was derived from a girl between 2 and 10 years old in good health and CMV-seronegative. J is TRBJ2-3 and V is TRBV5-4; 7 nucleotides line up with TRBD2. The CDR3 DNA reads TGTGCCAGCAGCTCCAAGACCGGGGGGGATACGCAGTATTTT. Protein product: CASSSKTGGDTQYF.